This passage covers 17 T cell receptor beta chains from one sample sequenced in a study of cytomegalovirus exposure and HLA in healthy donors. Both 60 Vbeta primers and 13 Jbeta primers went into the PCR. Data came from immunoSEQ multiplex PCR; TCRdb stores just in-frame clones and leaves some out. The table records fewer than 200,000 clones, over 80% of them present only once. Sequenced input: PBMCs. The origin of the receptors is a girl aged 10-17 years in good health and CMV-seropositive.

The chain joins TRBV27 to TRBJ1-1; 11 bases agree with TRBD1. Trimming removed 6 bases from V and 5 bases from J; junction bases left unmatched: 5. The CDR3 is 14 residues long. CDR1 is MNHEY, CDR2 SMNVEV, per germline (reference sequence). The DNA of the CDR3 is TGTGCCAGCAGGGGACAGGGGGAAGGGACTGAAGCTTTCTTT. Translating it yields CASRGQGEGTEAFF.

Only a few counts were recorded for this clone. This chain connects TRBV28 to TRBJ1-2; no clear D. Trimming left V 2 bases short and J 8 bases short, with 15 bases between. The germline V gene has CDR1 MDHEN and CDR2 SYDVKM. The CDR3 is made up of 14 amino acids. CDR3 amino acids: CASSLGRAGKGYTF. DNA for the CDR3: TGTGCCAGCAGTTTAGGGCGGGCAGGTAAAGGCTACACCTTC.

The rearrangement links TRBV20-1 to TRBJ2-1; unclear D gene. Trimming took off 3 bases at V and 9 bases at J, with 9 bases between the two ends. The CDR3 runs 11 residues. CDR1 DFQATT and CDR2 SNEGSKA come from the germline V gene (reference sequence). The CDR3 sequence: CSARRLFEQFF. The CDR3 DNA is TGCAGTGCTAGGCGACTCTTTGAGCAGTTCTTC.

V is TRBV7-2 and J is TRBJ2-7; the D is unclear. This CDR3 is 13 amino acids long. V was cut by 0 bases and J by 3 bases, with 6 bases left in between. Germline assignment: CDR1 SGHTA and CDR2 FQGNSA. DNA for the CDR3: TGTGCCAGCAGCTTAGCGCAGTACTACGAGCAGTACTTC. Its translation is CASSLAQYYEQYF.

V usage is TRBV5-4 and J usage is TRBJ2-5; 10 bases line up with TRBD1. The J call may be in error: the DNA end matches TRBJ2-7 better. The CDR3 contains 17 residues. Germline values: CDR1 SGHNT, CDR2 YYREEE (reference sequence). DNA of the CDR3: TGTGCCAGCAGCTTCGGACAGGGGGGTAGAAGCTCCTACGAGCAGTACTTC. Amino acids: CASSFGQGGRSSYEQYF.

Written as DNA, the CDR3 is TGTGCCAGCAGCTTAGCCGGGACAGACGAGCAGTACTTC. Its translation is CASSLAGTDEQYF. The chain couples TRBV11-2 to TRBJ2-7; 7 bases align to TRBD1. Trimming cost V 1 base and J 5 bases; bases outside gene matches: 2. There are 13 residues in the CDR3. The germline V gene has CDR1 SGHAT and CDR2 FQNNGV.

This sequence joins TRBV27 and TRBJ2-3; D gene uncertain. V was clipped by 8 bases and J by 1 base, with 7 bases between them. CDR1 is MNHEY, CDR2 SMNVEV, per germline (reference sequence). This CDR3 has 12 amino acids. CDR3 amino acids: CASRSRTDTQYF. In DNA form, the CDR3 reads TGTGCCAGCCGGTCTCGCACAGATACGCAGTATTTT.

This chain's CDR3 is CASKQGRWNTEAFF. CDR3 in DNA: TGTGCCAGCAAGCAGGGGCGTTGGAACACTGAAGCTTTCTTT. J is TRBJ1-1 and V is TRBV6-1; D may be TRBD1 (6 bases). V lost 7 bases and J 1 base, leaving 13 bases between the germline ends. Germline CDR1 is MNHNS and CDR2 is SASEGT. The CDR3 is 14 residues long.

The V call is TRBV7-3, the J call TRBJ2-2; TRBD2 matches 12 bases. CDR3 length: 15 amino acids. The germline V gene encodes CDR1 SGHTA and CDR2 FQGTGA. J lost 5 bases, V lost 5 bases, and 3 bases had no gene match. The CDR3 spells CASSVGLAGTGELFF. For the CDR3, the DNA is TGTGCCAGCAGCGTAGGACTAGCGGGAACCGGGGAGCTGTTTTTT.

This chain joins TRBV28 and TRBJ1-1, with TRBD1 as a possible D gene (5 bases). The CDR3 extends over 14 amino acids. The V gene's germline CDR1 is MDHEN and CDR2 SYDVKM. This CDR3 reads CSSKLRQWGTEAFF. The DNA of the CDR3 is TGTTCGAGCAAGTTACGACAGTGGGGCACTGAAGCTTTCTTT.

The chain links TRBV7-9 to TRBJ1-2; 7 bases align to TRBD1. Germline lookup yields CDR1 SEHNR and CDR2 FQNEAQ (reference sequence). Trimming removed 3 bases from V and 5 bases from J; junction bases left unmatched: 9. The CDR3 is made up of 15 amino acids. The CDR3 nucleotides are TGTGCCAGCAGCTTTGGGGACAGTACGTCGTATGGCTACACCTTC. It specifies CASSFGDSTSYGYTF.

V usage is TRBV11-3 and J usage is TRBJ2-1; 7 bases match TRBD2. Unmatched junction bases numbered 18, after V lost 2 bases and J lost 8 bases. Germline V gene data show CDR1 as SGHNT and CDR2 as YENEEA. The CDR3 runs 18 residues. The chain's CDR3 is CASSLSTLRGDSADEQFF. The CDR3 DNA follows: TGTGCCAGCAGCTTATCAACCCTTCGGGGGGATAGTGCCGATGAGCAGTTCTTC. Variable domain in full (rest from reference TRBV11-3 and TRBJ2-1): EAGVVQSPRYKIIEKKQPVAFWCNPISGHNTLYWYLQNLGQGPELLIRYENEEAVDDSQLPKDRFSAERLKGVDSTLKIQPAELGDSAVYLCASSLSTLRGDSADEQFFGPGTRLTVL.

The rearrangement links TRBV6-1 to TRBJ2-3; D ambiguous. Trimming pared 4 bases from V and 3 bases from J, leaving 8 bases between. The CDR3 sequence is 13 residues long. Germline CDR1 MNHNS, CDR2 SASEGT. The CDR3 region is CASSGQATDTQYF. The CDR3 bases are TGTGCCAGCAGTGGTCAGGCGACAGATACGCAGTATTTT.

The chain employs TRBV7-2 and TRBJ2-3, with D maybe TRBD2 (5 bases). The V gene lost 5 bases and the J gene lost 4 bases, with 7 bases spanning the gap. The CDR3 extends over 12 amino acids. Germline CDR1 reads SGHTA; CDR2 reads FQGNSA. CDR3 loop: CASSRSADTQYF. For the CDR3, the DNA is TGTGCCAGCAGCCGTAGCGCAGATACGCAGTATTTT.

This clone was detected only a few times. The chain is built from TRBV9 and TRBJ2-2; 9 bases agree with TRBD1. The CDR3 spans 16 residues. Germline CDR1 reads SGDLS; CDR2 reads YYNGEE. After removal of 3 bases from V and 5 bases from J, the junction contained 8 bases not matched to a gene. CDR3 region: CASSGYRGQETGELFF. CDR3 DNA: TGTGCCAGCAGCGGGTACAGGGGGCAGGAAACCGGGGAGCTGTTTTTT.

The CDR3 DNA reads TGTGCCAGCGCAGGCGACACCGGGGAGCTGTTTTTT. It translates to CASAGDTGELFF. The rearrangement uses TRBV5-4 and TRBJ2-2; no firm D call. Germline CDR1 SGHNT, CDR2 YYREEE (reference sequence). Trimming stripped 7 bases from V and 3 bases from J, with 7 bases between. CDR3 length equals 12 residues. Supplemented by reference TRBV5-4 and TRBJ2-2, the full variable domain reads ETGVTQSPTHLIKTRGQQVTLRCSSQSGHNTVSWYQQALGQGPQFIFQYYREEENGRGNFPPRFSGLQFPNYSSELNVNALELDDSALYLCASAGDTGELFFGEGSRLTVL.

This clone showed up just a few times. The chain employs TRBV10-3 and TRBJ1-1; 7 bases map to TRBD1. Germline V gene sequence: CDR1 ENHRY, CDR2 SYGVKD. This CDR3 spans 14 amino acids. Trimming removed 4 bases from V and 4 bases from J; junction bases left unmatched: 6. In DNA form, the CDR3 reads TGTGCCATCAGTGTTCATCAGGGGGGCACTGAAGCTTTCTTT. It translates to CAISVHQGGTEAFF.